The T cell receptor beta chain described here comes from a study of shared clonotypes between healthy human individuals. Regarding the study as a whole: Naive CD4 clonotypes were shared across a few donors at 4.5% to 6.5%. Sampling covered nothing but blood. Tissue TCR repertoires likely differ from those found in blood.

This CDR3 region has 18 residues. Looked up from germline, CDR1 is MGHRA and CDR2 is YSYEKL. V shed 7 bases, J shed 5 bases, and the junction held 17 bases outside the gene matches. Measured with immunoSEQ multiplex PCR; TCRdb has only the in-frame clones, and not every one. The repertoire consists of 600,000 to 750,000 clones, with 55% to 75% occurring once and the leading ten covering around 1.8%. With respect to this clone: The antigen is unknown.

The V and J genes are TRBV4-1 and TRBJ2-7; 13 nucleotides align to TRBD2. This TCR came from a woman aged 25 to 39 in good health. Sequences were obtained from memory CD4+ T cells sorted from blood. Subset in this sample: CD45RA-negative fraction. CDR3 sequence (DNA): TGCGCCAGCACCCCGGGACTAGCGGGACCCGCTGGGTCCCACGAGCAGTACTTC. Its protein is CASTPGLAGPAGSHEQYF.